The sequence of this T cell receptor (beta chain) was determined in a study of T cells in Graves' hyperthyroidism and ophthalmopathy. This clonotype was seen many times. Its antigen is undetermined. Regarding the study as a whole: Researchers report that a 13 V-J model separated ophthalmopathy from stable hyperthyroidism.

V lost 6 bases and J lost 4, with 22 bases in between. The CDR3 totals 16 residues. In germline, CDR1 is SGHTA, CDR2 FQGNSA. RNA transcripts gave rise to amplified TCR beta CDR3 regions. Primed by the HTBI set, a first-round RT-PCR was run on the TCR CDR3. MiXCR, run by TCRdb on the multiplex PCR reads, gives a single entry per CDR3 protein. Of a few hundred thousand distinct CDR3 sequences in the sample, 13% to 15% were seen once. Patients having uncontrolled infection, another autoimmune disease, pregnancy or lactation were not included. Fresh peripheral blood, roughly 9.6 ml, was the source of the PBMCs.

The rearrangement links TRBV7-2 to TRBJ2-7; TRBD2 is a possible D gene (6 bases). The clonotype originates from a woman in her sixties with Graves' ophthalmopathy. Material: blood. The CDR3 bases are TGTGCCAGCAGTTCCGACCCCGGGACTGCCATATACGAGCAGTACTTC. This gives the protein CASSSDPGTAIYEQYF.